The 5 T cell receptor beta chains given below trace back to one sample, sequenced in a study of shared clonotypes between healthy human individuals. The data were produced by immunoSEQ multiplex PCR, yet TCRdb's version contains in-frame clones alone and is incomplete. Here the sample spans about 2.4 million clones, 90% to 95% being singletons. The sequencing sample was made of naive CD4+ T cells sorted from blood. This sample's subset: CD45RA+ positively selected. These receptors all come from a man younger than 30 in good health.

V usage is TRBV7-2 and J usage is TRBJ2-1, with D uncertain. The V gene lost 4 bases and the J gene lost 5 bases, with 9 bases spanning the gap. The germline gives CDR1 SGHTA, CDR2 FQGNSA. The CDR3 extends over 13 amino acids. The CDR3 reads CASSSFKNNEQFF. For the CDR3, the DNA is TGTGCCAGCAGCTCGTTTAAAAACAATGAGCAGTTCTTC.

The table lists this clone with a count of one. This CDR3 is also generated by other DNA sequences in the sample. V and J are TRBV5-4 and TRBJ2-1; 9 nucleotides align to TRBD2. J lost 0 bases, V lost 0 bases, and 1 base had no gene match. Germline V gene lookup returns CDR1 SGHNT and CDR2 YYREEE (reference sequence). This CDR3 is 16 amino acids long. CDR3: CASSLGSGGSYNEQFF. The CDR3 nucleotides read TGTGCCAGCAGCTTGGGTAGCGGGGGCTCCTACAATGAGCAGTTCTTC.

The J gene is TRBJ2-7, the V gene TRBV5-4; possibly TRBD1 for D (5 bases). The CDR3 loop spans 12 amino acids. V was cut by 2 bases and J by 12 bases, with 15 bases left in between. The germline gives CDR1 SGHNT, CDR2 YYREEE (reference sequence). The CDR3 reads CASSFPWGRWYF. DNA for the CDR3: TGTGCCAGCAGCTTTCCATGGGGCCGGTGGTACTTC.

Worth noting for this clone: Other DNA variants within this sample encode the same CDR3. The gene calls are TRBV18 and TRBJ2-7; perhaps D is TRBD1 or TRBD2 (5 bases each). The germline V and J ends were trimmed by 3 bases and 6 bases, with 15 bases remaining between them. Per the germline V gene, CDR1 is KGHSH and CDR2 is LQKENI. CDR3 size: 14 residues. This chain's CDR3 is CASSPRRESGEQYF. The CDR3 bases are TGTGCCAGCTCACCGCGCAGGGAAAGCGGCGAGCAGTACTTC. Variable domain in full (rest from reference TRBV18 and TRBJ2-7): NAGVMQNPRHLVRRRGQEARLRCSPMKGHSHVYWYRQLPEEGLKFMVYLQKENIIDESGMPKERFSAEFPKEGPSILRIQQVVRGDSAAYFCASSPRRESGEQYFGPGTRLTVT.

In its sample, this clone was seen a few times. The sample carries other DNA sequences with the same CDR3. The chain joins TRBV9 to TRBJ2-2; unclear D gene. The V and J ends lost 0 bases and 1 base respectively, with 1 base between them. This CDR3 contains 13 residues. The germline V gene has CDR1 SGDLS and CDR2 YYNGEE. CDR3 loop: CASSVGNTGELFF. The CDR3 DNA reads TGTGCCAGCAGCGTAGGGAACACCGGGGAGCTGTTTTTT.